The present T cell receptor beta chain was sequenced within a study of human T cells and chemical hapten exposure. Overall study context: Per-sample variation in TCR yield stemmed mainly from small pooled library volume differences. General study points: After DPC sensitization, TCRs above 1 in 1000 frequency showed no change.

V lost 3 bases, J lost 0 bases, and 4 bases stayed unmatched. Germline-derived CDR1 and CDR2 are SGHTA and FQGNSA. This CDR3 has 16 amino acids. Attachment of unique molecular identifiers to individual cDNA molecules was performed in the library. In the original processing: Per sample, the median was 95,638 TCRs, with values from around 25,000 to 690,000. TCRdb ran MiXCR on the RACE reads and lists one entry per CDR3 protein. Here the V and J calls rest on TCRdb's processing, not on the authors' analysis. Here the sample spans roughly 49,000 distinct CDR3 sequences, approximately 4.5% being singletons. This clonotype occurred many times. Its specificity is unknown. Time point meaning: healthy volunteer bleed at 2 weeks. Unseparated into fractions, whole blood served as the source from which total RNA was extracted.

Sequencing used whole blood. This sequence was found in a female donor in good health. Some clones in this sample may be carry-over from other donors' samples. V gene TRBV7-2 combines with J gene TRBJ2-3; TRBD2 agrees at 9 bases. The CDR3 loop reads CASSFLAGPSTDTQYF. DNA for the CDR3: TGTGCCAGCAGCTTCCTAGCGGGGCCTAGCACAGATACGCAGTATTTT.